This T cell receptor beta chain was profiled in a study of cytotoxic CD8 clonotypes in ibrutinib-treated CLL. This table comes from immunoSEQ multiplex PCR, and its TCRdb copy is limited to in-frame clones, with some not included. The sample records tens of thousands of clones, roughly three fifths being singletons. The CDR3 consists of 14 residues. V was shortened by 5 bases and J by 3 bases, with 14 bases between the two germline ends. Germline CDR1 reads LNHDA; CDR2 reads SQIVND (reference sequence). The source of this sequence is a human donor with chronic lymphocytic leukemia. The sequenced sample was PBMCs, obtained after 24 months of ibrutinib treatment. The chain joins TRBV19 to TRBJ2-7; the D gene is possibly TRBD1 (5 bases). CDR3 in DNA: TGTGCCAGTAGTCGACAGCGTTCCATCTACGAGCAGTACGTC. It encodes CASSRQRSIYEQYV.